The 26 T cell receptor beta chains reported below all come from one sample, sequenced in a study of cytomegalovirus exposure and HLA in healthy donors. Assay used: immunoSEQ multiplex PCR; TCRdb lists only in-frame clones, some missing. The sample yields 130,000 or so clones, roughly nine tenths seen once. The sequenced sample consisted of PBMCs. Source of these receptors: a young woman in good health and CMV-seropositive.

In this sample, this clone turned up many times. This rearrangement joins TRBV28 to TRBJ1-4; possible D gene TRBD1, 5 bases. The germline gives CDR1 MDHEN, CDR2 SYDVKM. Trimming shortened V by 6 bases and J by 4 bases, and 18 bases separated the two germline ends. The CDR3 is 16 amino acids. The CDR3 bases are TGTGCCAGCAGGTACCGACGGGGGGGGATTAATGAAAAACTGTTTTTT. This encodes CASRYRRGGINEKLFF. The whole variable domain, filled in from reference TRBV28 and TRBJ1-4, reads DVKVTQSSRYLVKRTGEKVFLECVQDMDHENMFWYRQDPGLGLRLIYFSYDVKMKEKGDIPEGYSVSREKKERFSLILESASTNQTSMYLCASRYRRGGINEKLFFGSGTQLSVL.

The rearrangement uses TRBV5-8 and TRBJ2-1; TRBD1 matches at 9 bases. CDR1 and CDR2 from the germline V gene are SGHTS and YDEGEE. CDR3 size: 13 residues. V lost 3 bases to trimming and J lost 14 bases; unmatched junction nucleotides: 9. The CDR3 loop reads CASSSLGQGGEFF. The CDR3, as DNA: TGTGCCAGCAGCTCGCTGGGACAGGGAGGAGAGTTCTTC.

The V and J genes are TRBV6-5 and TRBJ2-3; TRBD2 might be the D (6 bases). Germline CDR1 is MNHEY and CDR2 is SVGAGI. V dropped 7 bases and J dropped 2 bases, with 13 bases sitting between them. This CDR3 spans 14 amino acids. The CDR3: CASTRGLHTDTQYF. The CDR3 coding sequence is TGTGCCAGCACCCGGGGACTTCACACAGATACGCAGTATTTT.

The chain uses TRBV9 and TRBJ1-3, with 9 bases fitting TRBD1. V shed 0 bases and J 4 bases; nucleotides not matched to a gene: 5. Germline CDR1 SGDLS, CDR2 YYNGEE. CDR3 length: 16 residues. CDR3 DNA sequence: TGTGCCAGCAGCGTAGAGGGGACAGGGACAGGAAACACCATATATTTT. It encodes CASSVEGTGTGNTIYF.

The CDR3 is CASSPTGAGGYTF. CDR3 coding DNA: TGCGCCAGCAGCCCGACAGGGGCCGGTGGCTACACCTTC. J is TRBJ1-2 and V is TRBV4-3; 8 bases are a match to TRBD1. V trimming: 4 bases; J trimming: 7 bases; junction bases outside the gene matches: 5. Germline CDR1 and CDR2: LGHNA and YSLEER. The CDR3 sequence is 13 residues long.

The chain employs TRBV29-1 and TRBJ2-5; D might be TRBD1 (6 bases). This CDR3 has 13 amino acids. The V gene's germline CDR1 is SQVTM and CDR2 ANQGSEA. With 4 bases removed from V and 4 bases from J, the gap between germline ends came to 13 bases. The CDR3 region is CSVAPLRGETQYF. CDR3 sequence (DNA): TGCAGCGTTGCCCCCCTCAGGGGAGAGACCCAGTACTTC.

The chain is built from TRBV18 and TRBJ1-1; a possible D gene is TRBD1 (5 bases). With 4 bases removed from V and 1 base from J, the gap between germline ends came to 13 bases. The germline CDR1 and CDR2 sequences are KGHSH and LQKENI. This CDR3 spans 15 amino acids. The CDR3 DNA follows: TGTGCCAGCTCACTTTCAGGGTCCCCGAACACTGAAGCTTTCTTT. Its protein is CASSLSGSPNTEAFF.

The chain joins TRBV27 to TRBJ1-6; D is unclear. Trimming shortened V by 3 bases and J by 3 bases, and 9 bases separated the two germline ends. CDR1 and CDR2 from the germline V gene are MNHEY and SMNVEV (reference sequence). The CDR3 runs 15 residues. The CDR3 loop reads CASSFERDYNSPLHF. The CDR3 nucleotides are TGTGCCAGCAGTTTTGAACGCGACTATAATTCACCCCTCCACTTT.

The rearrangement uses TRBV6-6 and TRBJ2-7; D perhaps matches TRBD2 (7 bases). The CDR3 loop spans 15 amino acids. Trimming pared 6 bases from V and 3 bases from J, leaving 18 bases between. Germline V CDR1 and CDR2: MNHNY, SVGAGI (reference sequence). CDR3 loop: CASRRQVPGGYEQYF. The DNA for the CDR3 is TGTGCCAGCAGGCGACAGGTCCCGGGGGGCTACGAGCAGTACTTC.

V gene TRBV5-6 combines with J gene TRBJ2-2; TRBD2 is a possible D gene (6 bases). The CDR3 is 15 residues long. V gave up 5 bases and J gave up 6 bases, with 17 bases separating them. Germline V CDR1 and CDR2: SGHDT, YYEEEE. CDR3 coding DNA: TGTGCCAGCAGGTCCCGGAATACGGGAGCCGGGGAGCTGTTTTTT. Amino acid sequence: CASRSRNTGAGELFF.

J is TRBJ1-1 and V is TRBV5-1; D gene uncertain. Between the trimmed V and J ends, which lost 1 base and 1 base, there was a span of 14 bases. CDR3 size: 16 residues. The germline V gene has CDR1 SGHRS and CDR2 YFSETQ. CDR3 region: CASSLLPQTSNTEAFF. The CDR3 DNA is TGCGCCAGCAGCTTGTTACCTCAAACTTCGAACACTGAAGCTTTCTTT.

J is TRBJ2-1 and V is TRBV21-1; the D segment call TRBD2 is taken from the table without a DNA check. TRBV21-1 is a pseudogene. The CDR3 runs to 16 residues. For the CDR3, the DNA is TGTGCCAGCAGCAAAGGGCCACCTCGGGATGTCAATGAGCAGTTCTTC. It is translated as CASSKGPPRDVNEQFF.

The V and J genes are TRBV27 and TRBJ2-1; TRBD1 might be the D (6 bases). In germline, CDR1 is MNHEY, CDR2 SMNVEV (reference sequence). V lost 4 bases, J lost 10 bases, and 8 bases lay in between. The CDR3 covers 11 residues. The CDR3 protein is CASSSTGEQFF. The CDR3 DNA is TGTGCCAGCAGTTCCACAGGGGAGCAGTTCTTC.

V and J are TRBV18 and TRBJ1-1; D may be TRBD1 (5 bases). From germline, CDR1 is KGHSH and CDR2 LQKENI. The CDR3 totals 14 residues. V gave up 5 bases and J gave up 0 bases, with 10 bases separating them. Here the CDR3 DNA reads TGTGCCAGCTCAGAGACAGCCATGAACACTGAAGCTTTCTTT. Amino acid sequence: CASSETAMNTEAFF. Full variable domain (remainder filled in from reference TRBV18 and TRBJ1-1): NAGVMQNPRHLVRRRGQEARLRCSPMKGHSHVYWYRQLPEEGLKFMVYLQKENIIDESGMPKERFSAEFPKEGPSILRIQQVVRGDSAAYFCASSETAMNTEAFFGQGTRLTVV.

The CDR3 region is CASSQESGGANGELFF. DNA for the CDR3: TGTGCCAGCAGCCAAGAAAGCGGGGGGGCGAACGGGGAGCTGTTTTTT. V is TRBV4-2 and J is TRBJ2-2; 10 nucleotides match TRBD2. From germline, CDR1 is LGHNA and CDR2 YNFKEQ. Losses at the gene ends were 0 bases for V and 7 bases for J; bases not matched to a gene: 5. CDR3 length: 16 amino acids.

The genes are TRBV5-1 and TRBJ2-2, with TRBD1 as a possible D gene (6 bases). Germline V gene data show CDR1 as SGHRS and CDR2 as YFSETQ. The CDR3 has 16 residues. Trimming took 4 bases from V and 4 from J, leaving 17 bases between them. This CDR3 is CASSPGTGPGTGELFF. CDR3 nucleotide sequence: TGCGCCAGCAGCCCCGGTACAGGGCCGGGCACCGGGGAGCTGTTTTTT.

V and J are TRBV6-5 and TRBJ1-1, with D unclear. The CDR3 length is 11 residues. V lost 1 base to trimming and J lost 11 bases, with 8 bases between them. CDR1 is MNHEY, CDR2 SVGAGI, per germline. The CDR3 sequence: CASSYLGGAFF. DNA for the CDR3: TGTGCCAGCAGTTACTTGGGCGGGGCTTTCTTT.

V usage is TRBV28 and J usage is TRBJ2-7, with D unclear. The V end was cut by 5 bases, the J end by 5 bases, with 13 bases between. Germline CDR1 MDHEN, CDR2 SYDVKM. This CDR3 spans 13 amino acids. CDR3 sequence reads: CASSPRGYHEQYF. The CDR3 coding sequence is TGTGCCAGCAGTCCTCGAGGTTACCACGAGCAGTACTTC.

The rearrangement joins TRBV30 to TRBJ2-1, with 15 nucleotides matching TRBD2. The CDR3 extends over 13 amino acids. J gave up 15 bases and V 3 bases, and 6 bases lay outside the gene matches. CDR1 and CDR2 (germline): GTSNPN, SVGIG (reference sequence). In nucleotides, the CDR3 is TGTGCCTGGAGCGGCGGGACTAGCGGGGGGCGGTTCTTC. Translated, it gives CAWSGGTSGGRFF.

The genes are TRBV7-6 and TRBJ2-7, with TRBD2 identical over 8 bases. The V and J ends lost 1 base and 3 bases, in that order; junction bases with no gene match: 5. The CDR3 has 15 amino acids. The germline CDR1 and CDR2 sequences are SGHVS and FNYEAQ. The CDR3 sequence is CASSLVRGGFYEQYF. CDR3 coding DNA: TGTGCCAGCAGCTTAGTACGGGGGGGCTTCTACGAGCAGTACTTC.

In its sample, this clone was seen a few times. V usage is TRBV7-6 and J usage is TRBJ1-4; the D gene is possibly TRBD1 (5 bases). Germline-derived CDR1 and CDR2 are SGHVS and FNYEAQ. Trimming took 1 base from V and 5 from J, leaving 11 bases between them. The CDR3 has 15 amino acids. The CDR3 region is CASSLVAGYNEKLFF. CDR3 sequence (DNA): TGTGCCAGCAGCTTAGTAGCAGGGTACAATGAAAAACTGTTTTTT. The full variable domain, in which reference TRBV7-6 and TRBJ1-4 provide the parts outside the CDR3, is GAGVSQSPRYKVTKRGQDVALRCDPISGHVSLYWYRQALGQGPEFLTYFNYEAQQDKSGLPNDRFSAERPEGSISTLTIQRTEQRDSAMYRCASSLVAGYNEKLFFGSGTQLSVL.

The V gene is TRBV6-5, the J gene TRBJ2-5; 11 nucleotides align to TRBD1. CDR3 length: 14 amino acids. The V gene end was trimmed by 2 bases and the J gene end by 4 bases; junction bases not matched to a gene: 0. CDR1 and CDR2 (germline): MNHEY, SVGAGI. CDR3 DNA: TGTGCCAGCAGTTACGGACAGGGGGCAGAGACCCAGTACTTC. Translated: CASSYGQGAETQYF.

Only one count was recorded for this clone. The rearrangement links TRBV28 to TRBJ1-1; 8 bases fit TRBD1. Trimming cost V 6 bases and J 0 bases; bases outside gene matches: 9. CDR3 size: 16 residues. Germline CDR1 is MDHEN and CDR2 is SYDVKM. The CDR3, as DNA: TGTGCCAGCAGCCCAATTGGACAGGGCTTGAACACTGAAGCTTTCTTT. Protein: CASSPIGQGLNTEAFF.

The chain carries TRBV27 and TRBJ2-1, with 11 bases that match TRBD1. This CDR3 is 15 amino acids long. Losses at the gene ends were 2 bases for V and 12 bases for J; bases not matched to a gene: 9. The germline V gene encodes CDR1 MNHEY and CDR2 SMNVEV (reference sequence). Written as DNA, the CDR3 is TGTGCCAGCAGTTTAATGGGACAGGGGGTCCTCGGGCAGTTCTTC. It translates to CASSLMGQGVLGQFF.

The V gene is TRBV6-5, the J gene TRBJ2-7; a weak D match, TRBD1 (7 bases). CDR3 length: 15 amino acids. Looked up from germline, CDR1 is MNHEY and CDR2 is SVGAGI. Trimming removed 0 bases from V and 6 bases from J, with 15 bases in between. CDR3 loop: CASSYSTQGRPEQYF. The CDR3 DNA follows: TGTGCCAGCAGTTACTCGACACAGGGGAGGCCCGAGCAGTACTTC.

The V call is TRBV7-2, the J call TRBJ2-3; 8 positions match TRBD2. CDR1 is SGHTA, CDR2 FQGNSA, per germline. J was trimmed by 1 base and V by 6 bases; bases with no gene match: 3. This CDR3 spans 14 amino acids. The CDR3 region has the DNA TGTGCCAGCAGGAATAGCGGGGGCACAGATACGCAGTATTTT. Translated, it gives CASRNSGGTDTQYF.